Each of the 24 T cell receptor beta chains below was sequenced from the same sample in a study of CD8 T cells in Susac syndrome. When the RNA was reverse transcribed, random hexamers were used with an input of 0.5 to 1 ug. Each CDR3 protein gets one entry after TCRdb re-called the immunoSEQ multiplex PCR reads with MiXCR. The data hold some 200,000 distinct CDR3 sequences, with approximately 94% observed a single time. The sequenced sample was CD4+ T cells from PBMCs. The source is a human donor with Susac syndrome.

Here the CDR3 DNA reads TGTGCCAGCAGTGCCGGAGATACGCAGTATTTT. Protein product: CASSAGDTQYF. The rearrangement links TRBV9 to TRBJ2-3, with D unresolved. Germline assignment: CDR1 SGDLS and CDR2 YYNGEE. V was clipped by 5 bases and J by 5 bases, with 6 bases between them. The CDR3 runs 11 residues.

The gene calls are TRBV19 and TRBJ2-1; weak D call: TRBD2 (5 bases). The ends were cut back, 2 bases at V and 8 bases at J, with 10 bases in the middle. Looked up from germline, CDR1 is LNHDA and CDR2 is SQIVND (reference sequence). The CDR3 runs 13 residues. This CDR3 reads CASSILSSYEQFF. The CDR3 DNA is TGTGCCAGTAGTATACTCTCTAGCTATGAGCAGTTCTTC.

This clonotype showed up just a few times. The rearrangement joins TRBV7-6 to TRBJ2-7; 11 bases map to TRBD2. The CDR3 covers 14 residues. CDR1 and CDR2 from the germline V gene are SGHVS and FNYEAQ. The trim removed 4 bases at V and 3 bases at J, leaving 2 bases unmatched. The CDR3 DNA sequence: TGTGCCAGCAGCTCCGGACTAGCGGGCTACGAGCAGTACTTC. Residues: CASSSGLAGYEQYF.

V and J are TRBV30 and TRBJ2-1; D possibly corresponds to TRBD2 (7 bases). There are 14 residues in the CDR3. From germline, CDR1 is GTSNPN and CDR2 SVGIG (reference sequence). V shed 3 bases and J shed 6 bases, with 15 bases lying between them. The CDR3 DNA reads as TGTGCCTGGAGGTGGCGGGGGCGGACCAATGAGCAGTTCTTC. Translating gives CAWRWRGRTNEQFF.

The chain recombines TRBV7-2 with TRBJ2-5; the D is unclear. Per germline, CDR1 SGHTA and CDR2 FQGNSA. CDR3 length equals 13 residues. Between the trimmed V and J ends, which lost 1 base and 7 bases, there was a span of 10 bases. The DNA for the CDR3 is TGTGCCAGCAGCTTAGACGGACGTGGGACCCAGTACTTC. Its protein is CASSLDGRGTQYF.

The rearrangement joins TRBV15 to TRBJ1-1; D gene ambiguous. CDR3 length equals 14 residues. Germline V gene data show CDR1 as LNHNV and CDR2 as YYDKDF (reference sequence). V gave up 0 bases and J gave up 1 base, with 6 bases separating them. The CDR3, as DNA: TGTGCCACCAGCAGAGATCGCTGGAACACTGAAGCTTTCTTT. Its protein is CATSRDRWNTEAFF.

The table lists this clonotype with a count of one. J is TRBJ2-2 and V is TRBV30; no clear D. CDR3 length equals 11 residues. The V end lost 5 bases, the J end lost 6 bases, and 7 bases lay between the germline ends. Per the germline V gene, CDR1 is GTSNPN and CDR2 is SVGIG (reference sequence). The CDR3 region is CAWREAGELFF. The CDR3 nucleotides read TGTGCCTGGCGTGAGGCCGGGGAGCTGTTTTTT.

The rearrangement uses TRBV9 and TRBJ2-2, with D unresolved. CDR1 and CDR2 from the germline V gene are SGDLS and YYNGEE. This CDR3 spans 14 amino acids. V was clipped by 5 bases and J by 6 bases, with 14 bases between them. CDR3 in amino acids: CASSSTDFAGELFF. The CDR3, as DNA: TGTGCCAGCAGTTCTACCGATTTTGCCGGGGAGCTGTTTTTT.

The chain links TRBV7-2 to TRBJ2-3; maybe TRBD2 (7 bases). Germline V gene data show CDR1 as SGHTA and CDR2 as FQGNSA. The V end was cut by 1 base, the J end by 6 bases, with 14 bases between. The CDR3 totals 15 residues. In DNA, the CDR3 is TGTGCCAGCAGCTTAGTATGGGGGGGCCTGGATACGCAGTATTTT. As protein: CASSLVWGGLDTQYF.

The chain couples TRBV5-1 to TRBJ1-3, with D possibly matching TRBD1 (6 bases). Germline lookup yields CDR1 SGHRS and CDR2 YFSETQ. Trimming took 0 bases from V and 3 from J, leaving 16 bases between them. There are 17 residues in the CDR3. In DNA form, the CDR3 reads TGCGCCAGCAGCTTGGGTATTAGGGACAACGTTGGAAACACCATATATTTT. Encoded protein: CASSLGIRDNVGNTIYF. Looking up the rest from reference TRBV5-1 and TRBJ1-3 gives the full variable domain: KAGVTQTPRYLIKTRGQQVTLSCSPISGHRSVSWYQQTPGQGLQFLFEYFSETQRNKGNFPGRFSGRQFSNSRSEMNVSTLELGDSALYLCASSLGIRDNVGNTIYFGEGSWLTVV.

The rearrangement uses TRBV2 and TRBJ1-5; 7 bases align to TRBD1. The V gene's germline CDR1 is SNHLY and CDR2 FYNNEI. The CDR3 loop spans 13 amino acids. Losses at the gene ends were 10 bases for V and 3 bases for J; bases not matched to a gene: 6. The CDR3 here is CATRQGVNQPQHF. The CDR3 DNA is TGTGCCACACGACAGGGCGTCAATCAGCCCCAGCATTTT.

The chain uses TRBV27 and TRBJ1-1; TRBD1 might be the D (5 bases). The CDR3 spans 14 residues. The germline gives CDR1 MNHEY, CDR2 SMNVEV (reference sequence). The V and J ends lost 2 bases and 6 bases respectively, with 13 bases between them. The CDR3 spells CASSLIGTAAEAFF. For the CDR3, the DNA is TGTGCCAGCAGTTTAATCGGGACGGCCGCTGAAGCTTTCTTT.

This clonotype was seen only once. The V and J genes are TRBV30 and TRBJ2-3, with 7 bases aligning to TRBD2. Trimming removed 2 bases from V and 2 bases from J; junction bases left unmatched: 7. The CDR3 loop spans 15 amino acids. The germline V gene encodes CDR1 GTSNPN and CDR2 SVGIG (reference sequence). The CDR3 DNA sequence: TGTGCCTGGAGTCCCGGACTAGACGCCACAGATACGCAGTATTTT. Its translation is CAWSPGLDATDTQYF.

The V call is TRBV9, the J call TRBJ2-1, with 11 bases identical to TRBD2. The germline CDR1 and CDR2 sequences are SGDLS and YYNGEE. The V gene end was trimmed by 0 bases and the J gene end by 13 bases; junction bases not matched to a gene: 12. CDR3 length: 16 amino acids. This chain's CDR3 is CASSVATSGGISEQFF. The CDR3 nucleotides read TGTGCCAGCAGCGTAGCTACTAGCGGGGGTATTAGTGAACAGTTCTTC.

CDR3 DNA: TGCAGCGCATCATACCGGGTCCTTGCAACTAATGAAAAACTGTTTTTT. Translated: CSASYRVLATNEKLFF. This chain connects TRBV29-1 to TRBJ1-4; unclear D gene. Germline values: CDR1 SQVTM, CDR2 ANQGSEA. V lost 7 bases and J lost 0, with 18 bases in between. This CDR3 contains 16 residues.

CDR3 protein: CASSQDDPGGGRTEAFF. The DNA for the CDR3 is TGCGCCAGCAGCCAAGATGATCCCGGCGGGGGACGGACTGAAGCTTTCTTT. This chain uses TRBV4-3 with TRBJ1-1; D perhaps matches TRBD1 (5 bases). V lost 0 bases and J lost 5, with 19 bases in between. The CDR3 is 17 residues long. Germline V gene sequence: CDR1 LGHNA, CDR2 YSLEER.

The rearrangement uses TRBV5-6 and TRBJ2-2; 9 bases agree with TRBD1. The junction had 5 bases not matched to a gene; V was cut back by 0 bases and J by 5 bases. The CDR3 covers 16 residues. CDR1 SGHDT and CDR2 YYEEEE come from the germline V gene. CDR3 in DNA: TGTGCCAGCAGCTTGGTCGGGACAGGGAGGACCGGGGAGCTGTTTTTT. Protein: CASSLVGTGRTGELFF. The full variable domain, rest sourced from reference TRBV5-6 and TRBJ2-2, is DAGVTQSPTHLIKTRGQQVTLRCSPKSGHDTVSWYQQALGQGPQFIFQYYEEEERQRGNFPDRFSGHQFPNYSSELNVNALLLGDSALYLCASSLVGTGRTGELFFGEGSRLTVL.

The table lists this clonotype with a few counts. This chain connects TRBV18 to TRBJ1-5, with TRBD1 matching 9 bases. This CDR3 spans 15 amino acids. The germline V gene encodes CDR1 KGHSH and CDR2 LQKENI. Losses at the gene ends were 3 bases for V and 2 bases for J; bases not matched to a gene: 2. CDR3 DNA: TGTGCCAGCTCACCTAGGACAGGGGGCAATCAGCCCCAGCATTTT. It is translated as CASSPRTGGNQPQHF.

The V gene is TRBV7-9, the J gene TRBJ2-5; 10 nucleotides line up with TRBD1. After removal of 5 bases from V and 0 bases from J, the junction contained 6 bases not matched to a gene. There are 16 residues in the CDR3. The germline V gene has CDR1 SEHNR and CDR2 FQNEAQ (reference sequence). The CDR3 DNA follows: TGTGCCAGCAGCCCCTTCGGGACAGGGGACCAAGAGACCCAGTACTTC. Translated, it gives CASSPFGTGDQETQYF.

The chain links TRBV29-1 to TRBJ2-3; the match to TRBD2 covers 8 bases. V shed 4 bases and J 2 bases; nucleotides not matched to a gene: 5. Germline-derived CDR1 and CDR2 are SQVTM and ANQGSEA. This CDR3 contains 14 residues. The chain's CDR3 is CSVAPGGFTDTQYF. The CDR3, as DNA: TGCAGCGTTGCCCCGGGGGGGTTCACAGATACGCAGTATTTT.

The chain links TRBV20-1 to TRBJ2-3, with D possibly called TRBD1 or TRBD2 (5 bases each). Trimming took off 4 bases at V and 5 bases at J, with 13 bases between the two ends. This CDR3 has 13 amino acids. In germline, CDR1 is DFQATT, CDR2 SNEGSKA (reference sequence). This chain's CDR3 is CSAKSGTVDTQYF. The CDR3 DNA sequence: TGCAGTGCTAAGTCGGGGACGGTAGATACGCAGTATTTT.

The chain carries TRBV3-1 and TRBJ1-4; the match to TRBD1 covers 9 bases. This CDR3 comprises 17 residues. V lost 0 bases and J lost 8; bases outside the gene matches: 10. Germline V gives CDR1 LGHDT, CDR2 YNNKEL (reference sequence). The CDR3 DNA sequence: TGTGCCAGCAGCCAAGATCGATGGACAGGGGCAAAGGAAAAACTGTTTTTT. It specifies CASSQDRWTGAKEKLFF.

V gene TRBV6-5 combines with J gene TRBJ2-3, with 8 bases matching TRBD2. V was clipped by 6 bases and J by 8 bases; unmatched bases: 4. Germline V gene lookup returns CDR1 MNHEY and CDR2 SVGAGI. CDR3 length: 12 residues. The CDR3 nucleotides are TGTGCCAGCAGCCGTGGACTAGCTACGCAGTATTTT. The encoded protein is CASSRGLATQYF.

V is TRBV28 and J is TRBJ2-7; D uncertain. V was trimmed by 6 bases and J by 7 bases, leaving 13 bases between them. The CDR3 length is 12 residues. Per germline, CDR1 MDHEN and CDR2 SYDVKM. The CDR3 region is CASSLRLTEQYF. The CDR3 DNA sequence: TGTGCCAGCAGCCTACGCCTGACGGAGCAGTACTTC.